The source of this T cell receptor (beta chain) is a study of blood T cell repertoires in COVID-19 (dated by TCRdb to the early 2020s). About the full investigation: The collaborator samples originated in the United States, Italy and Spain and spanned the acute and convalescent phases of COVID-19. The prospective study material was composed of cDNA or gDNA derived from T cells, B-cell-depleted T cells, or PBMCs. Subjects who had been exposed to COVID-19, were actively infected with it, or had recovered from it provided the deeply sampled blood TCRbeta repertoires that made up the dataset. The repertoires were made available in a free public database intended to serve as a resource for research on the immune response to SARS-CoV-2. The samples were drawn from two sources: the first 160 participants of the ongoing ImmuneRACE study, and over 950 subjects contributed by 6 global collaborators. A de-identified subject ID, COVID-19 status, age in years and sex were almost always included in the sample metadata. Where available, HLA class I and class II types were taken from metadata supplied by the sample provider and were not determined by assay-based typing.

Whole blood was collected in K2EDTA tubes by collaborating institutions according to the institutions' own protocols. Collaborator samples were shipped for TCRbeta analysis as frozen whole blood, isolated PBMCs, or DNA extracted from either sample type. The germline V gene yields SGHTA for CDR1 and FQGTGA for CDR2. The CDR3 runs 13 amino acids, cysteine and phenylalanine included. The only DNA kept is the CDR3, 39 bases in frame from the first base. The germline ends are 10 bases apart after V is trimmed by 5 bases and J by 5 bases. Notes on this clone: What antigen it recognizes has not been identified. One base away there is no much larger clone; base qualities are not given.

Summary of the overall study and its limitations: The quantity of clinical and demographic metadata differed by source and by participant and was supplied without curation.

TCRbeta CDR3 regions were amplified from genomic DNA by means of the immunoSEQ Assay, a bias-controlled multiplex PCR. The original pipeline was this. The number of nucleated cells in each sample was estimated from the amplification of reference gene primers within the assay. To quantify the absolute abundance of each unique TCRbeta CDR3 rearrangement, sequence reads were collapsed and filtered. Productive Simpson clonality was computed per sample as the square root of Simpson's diversity index over productive rearrangements. The table comes from immuneACCESS by way of TCRdb, which keeps in-frame sequences with V and J called. Part of the clones is missing from these tables; in studies checked, under half for an unresolved V gene and the rest for unknown reasons. V and J calls and clone size are given by that table; D and trimming were obtained from the DNA. In all, the sample holds about 270,000 clones, and 85% of those were seen once. Of the sample, 13% is held by the ten largest clones.

The TCR comes from a human donor in a cohort sampled during active COVID-19. Source material: peripheral blood. Here the chain combines TRBV7-3 and TRBJ2-1, with the D gene uncertain. For the CDR3, the sequence is CASSPSPDNEQFF. Here is the DNA: TGTGCCAGCAGCCCCTCCCCAGACAATGAGCAGTTCTTC.